Presented here are 4 T cell receptor beta chains from one specimen sequenced in a study of shared clonotypes between healthy human individuals. The data were produced by immunoSEQ multiplex PCR, yet TCRdb's version contains in-frame clones alone and is incomplete. The sample has roughly 2.5 million clones; 90% to 95% are singletons. The specimen was naive CD4+ T cells sorted from blood. Subset defined: CD45RA+ positively selected. These receptors were collected from a man younger than 30 in good health.

The rearrangement uses TRBV30 and TRBJ1-5, with D hard to call. Trimming shortened V by 2 bases and J by 4 bases, and 12 bases separated the two germline ends. From germline, CDR1 is GTSNPN and CDR2 SVGIG (reference sequence). The CDR3 spans 14 residues. The CDR3 DNA sequence: TGTGCCTGGAGTTTTGGATCTGGGAATCAGCCCCAGCATTTT. Its protein is CAWSFGSGNQPQHF.

With regard to this clone: The sample holds other DNA sequences that translate to the same CDR3. This chain uses TRBV18 with TRBJ1-2; the D gene is possibly TRBD1 (5 bases). The CDR3 is 14 amino acids. V was trimmed by 6 bases and J by 2 bases, leaving 13 bases between them. Germline-derived CDR1 and CDR2 are KGHSH and LQKENI. The CDR3 loop reads CASSPGRTNYGYTF. The CDR3 DNA reads TGTGCCAGCTCCCCGGGACGGACGAACTATGGCTACACCTTC.

V gene TRBV2 combines with J gene TRBJ2-7, with D possibly being TRBD1 (5 bases). Between the trimmed V and J ends, which lost 6 bases and 4 bases, there was a span of 13 bases. This CDR3 has 13 residues. Germline loops: CDR1 SNHLY, CDR2 FYNNEI. The CDR3 DNA sequence: TGTGCCAGCAGCAAGGACACTGATTACGAGCAGTACTTC. Protein: CASSKDTDYEQYF.

The chain has TRBV6-1 and TRBJ2-2, with D maybe TRBD2 (6 bases). The CDR3 length is 15 residues. V shed 8 bases and J shed 5 bases, with 18 bases lying between them. Looked up from germline, CDR1 is MNHNS and CDR2 is SASEGT. The CDR3 DNA follows: TGTGCCAGCGGACTACTCGGGGTGGGGACCGGGGAGCTGTTTTTT. It codes for CASGLLGVGTGELFF.